The clone carrying this TCR beta chain occurred a few times. As yet, its antigen is unknown. The germline CDR1 and CDR2 sequences are MDHEN and SYDVKM. Trimming removed 5 bases at V and 3 bases at J, with 11 bases between. The CDR3 loop spans 14 amino acids. The data belong to a study of T cell repertoires in cytomegalovirus infection. The wider study: Shared public TCR beta signatures pointed to both CMV infection and a matching HLA type. Study-level results: The cumulative frequency of public TCR beta families distinguished individuals who carried CMV together with the relevant HLA. HLA-C-restricted TCR beta clonotypes specific for CMV led the ex vivo response.

TCRdb independently ran MiXCR on the reads; one entry per CDR3 protein. In the table there are hundreds of thousands of distinct CDR3 sequences, approximately 24% of which are singletons. Sequencing input: CD8+ T cells from PBMCs. This TCR was recovered from a human donor in good health (CMV status not recorded). Some clones in this sample may be carry-over from other donors' samples. J is TRBJ1-5 and V is TRBV28, with D hard to call. This chain's CDR3 is CASSKGRNNQPQHF. The CDR3 DNA reads TGTGCCAGCAGTAAAGGGAGAAACAATCAGCCCCAGCATTTT. Supplemented by reference TRBV28 and TRBJ1-5, the full variable domain reads DVKVTQSSRYLVKRTGEKVFLECVQDMDHENMFWYRQDPGLGLRLIYFSYDVKMKEKGDIPEGYSVSREKKERFSLILESASTNQTSMYLCASSKGRNNQPQHFGDGTRLSIL.